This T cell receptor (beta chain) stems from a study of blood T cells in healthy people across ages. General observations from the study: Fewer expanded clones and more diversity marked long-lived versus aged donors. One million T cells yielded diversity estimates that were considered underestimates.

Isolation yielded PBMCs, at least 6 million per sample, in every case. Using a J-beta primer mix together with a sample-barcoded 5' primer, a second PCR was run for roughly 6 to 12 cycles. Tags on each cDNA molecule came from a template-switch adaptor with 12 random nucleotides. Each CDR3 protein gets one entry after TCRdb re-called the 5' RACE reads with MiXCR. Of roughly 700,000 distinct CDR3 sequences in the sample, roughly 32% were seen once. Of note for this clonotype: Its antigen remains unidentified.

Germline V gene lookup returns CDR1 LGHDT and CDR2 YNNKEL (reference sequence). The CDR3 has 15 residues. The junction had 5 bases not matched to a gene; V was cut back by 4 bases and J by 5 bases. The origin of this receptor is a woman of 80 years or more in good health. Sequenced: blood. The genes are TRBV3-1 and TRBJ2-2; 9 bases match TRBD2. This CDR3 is CASSPERGVTGELFF. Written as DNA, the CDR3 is TGTGCCAGCAGCCCCGAGCGGGGGGTAACCGGGGAGCTGTTTTTT.